The 2 T cell receptor beta chains presented below share a single source sample, sequenced in a study of blood T cells in healthy people across ages. A second PCR of 7 to 11 cycles used a sample-barcoded 5' primer and a J-beta primer mix. Each CDR3 protein is one row after TCRdb ran MiXCR on the 5' RACE reads. The sample includes around 870,000 distinct CDR3 sequences, roughly 26% of them seen just once. The sample was blood. The receptor set was obtained from a woman of 80 years or more in good health.

This clonotype appeared many times. The V call is TRBV6-2 or TRBV6-3, the J call TRBJ2-7; 10 bases map to TRBD1. The germline gives CDR1 MNHEY, CDR2 SVGEGT. The V segment lost 6 bases and the J segment 2 bases; nucleotides outside the gene matches: 4. The CDR3 loop spans 14 amino acids. The CDR3 here is CASREDRGAYEQYF. Written as DNA, the CDR3 is TGTGCCAGCAGGGAGGACAGGGGGGCCTACGAGCAGTACTTC.

Many counts were recorded for this clonotype. V is TRBV3-1 and J is TRBJ1-2; the D is unclear. Germline lookup yields CDR1 LGHDT and CDR2 YNNKEL (reference sequence). The length of the CDR3 is 12 residues. V shed 3 bases and J shed 7 bases, with 9 bases lying between them. CDR3: CASSQPALGYTF. Written as DNA, the CDR3 is TGTGCCAGCAGCCAGCCGGCCCTTGGCTACACCTTC.